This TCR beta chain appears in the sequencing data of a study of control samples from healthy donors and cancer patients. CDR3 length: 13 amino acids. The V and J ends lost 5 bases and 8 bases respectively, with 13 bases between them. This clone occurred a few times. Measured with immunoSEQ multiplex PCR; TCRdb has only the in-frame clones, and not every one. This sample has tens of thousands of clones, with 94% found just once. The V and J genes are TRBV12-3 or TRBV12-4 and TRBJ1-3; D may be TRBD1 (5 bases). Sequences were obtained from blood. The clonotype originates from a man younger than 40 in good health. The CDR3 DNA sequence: TGTGCCAGCAGTCCCCGCGGGGGATACACCATATATTTT. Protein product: CASSPRGGYTIYF.